Sequencing of this T cell receptor beta chain was carried out in a study of shared clonotypes between healthy human individuals. Study background: Samples came from a couple of female and a few male donors aged 18 to 49. Study-level points and caveats: Clonotypes shared by all four sorted-subset donors had higher generation probabilities than non-shared clonotypes. Naive subsets generally had larger estimated richness than memory subsets. The naive CD4 repertoires of several donors were compared, and approximately 5% of clonotypes were shared.

The table came from immunoSEQ multiplex PCR; TCRdb's copy has only in-frame clones and leaves some out. The data hold 2 million to 2.5 million clones, with 80% to 95% observed a single time. The CDR3 sequence is 14 residues long. The ends were cut back, 1 base at V and 0 bases at J, with 7 bases in the middle. Germline values: CDR1 SQVTM, CDR2 ANQGSEA. A word on this clone: Its antigen is unknown. This same CDR3 is encoded by further DNA sequences in the sample.

The receptor was derived from a man between 18 and 29 years old in good health. Some clones in this sample may be carry-over from other donors' samples. The sequencing input was naive CD4+ T cells from PBMCs. Stated subset: CD45RA+ positively selected. V is TRBV29-1 and J is TRBJ1-3, with D unclear. CDR3 amino acids: CSVEGRASGNTIYF. The CDR3 DNA reads TGCAGCGTTGAAGGACGGGCCTCTGGAAACACCATATATTTT.